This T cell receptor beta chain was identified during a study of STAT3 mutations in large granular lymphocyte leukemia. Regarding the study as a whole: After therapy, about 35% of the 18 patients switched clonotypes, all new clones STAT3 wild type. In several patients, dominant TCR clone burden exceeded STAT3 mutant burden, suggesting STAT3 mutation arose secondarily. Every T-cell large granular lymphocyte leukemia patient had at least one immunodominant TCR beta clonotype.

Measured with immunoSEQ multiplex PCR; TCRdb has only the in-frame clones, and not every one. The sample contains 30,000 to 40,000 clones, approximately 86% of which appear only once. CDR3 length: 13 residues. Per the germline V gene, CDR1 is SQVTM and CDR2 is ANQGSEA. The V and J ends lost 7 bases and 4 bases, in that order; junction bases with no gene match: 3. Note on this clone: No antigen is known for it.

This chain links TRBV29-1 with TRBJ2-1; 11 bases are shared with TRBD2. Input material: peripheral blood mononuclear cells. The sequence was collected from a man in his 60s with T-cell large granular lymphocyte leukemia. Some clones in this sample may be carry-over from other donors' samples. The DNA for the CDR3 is TGCAGCGCCGGGACTAGCGGATACAATGAGCAGTTCTTC. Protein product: CSAGTSGYNEQFF.